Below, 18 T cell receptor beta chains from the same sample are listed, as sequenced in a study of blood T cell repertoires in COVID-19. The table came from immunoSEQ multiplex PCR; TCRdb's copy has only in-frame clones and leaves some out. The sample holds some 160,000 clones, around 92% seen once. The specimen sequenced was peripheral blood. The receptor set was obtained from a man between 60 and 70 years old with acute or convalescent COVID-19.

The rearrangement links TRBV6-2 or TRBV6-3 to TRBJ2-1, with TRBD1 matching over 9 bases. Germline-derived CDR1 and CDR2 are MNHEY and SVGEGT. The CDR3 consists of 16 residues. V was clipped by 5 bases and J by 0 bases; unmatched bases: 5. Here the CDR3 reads CASSPYRGHSYNEQFF. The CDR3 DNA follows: TGTGCCAGCAGTCCCTACAGGGGGCACTCCTACAATGAGCAGTTCTTC.

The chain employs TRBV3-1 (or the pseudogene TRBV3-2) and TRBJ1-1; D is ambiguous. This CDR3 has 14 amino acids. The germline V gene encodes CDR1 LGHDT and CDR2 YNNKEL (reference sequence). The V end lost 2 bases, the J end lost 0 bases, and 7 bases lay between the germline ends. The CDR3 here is CASSQLAVNTEAFF. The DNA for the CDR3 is TGTGCCAGCAGCCAATTAGCGGTGAACACTGAAGCTTTCTTT.

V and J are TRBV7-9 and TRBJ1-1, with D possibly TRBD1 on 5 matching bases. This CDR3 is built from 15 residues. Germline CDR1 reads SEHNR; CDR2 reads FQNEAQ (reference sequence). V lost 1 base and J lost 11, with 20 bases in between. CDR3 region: CASSLGFGTPQEAFF. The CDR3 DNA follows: TGTGCCAGCAGCTTAGGGTTTGGCACTCCACAGGAGGCTTTCTTT.

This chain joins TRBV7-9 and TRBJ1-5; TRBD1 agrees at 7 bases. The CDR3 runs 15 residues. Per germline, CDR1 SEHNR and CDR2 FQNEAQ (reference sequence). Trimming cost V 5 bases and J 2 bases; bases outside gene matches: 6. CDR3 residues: CASSLQGRGNQPQHF. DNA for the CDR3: TGTGCCAGCAGCCTACAGGGGAGAGGCAATCAGCCCCAGCATTTT.

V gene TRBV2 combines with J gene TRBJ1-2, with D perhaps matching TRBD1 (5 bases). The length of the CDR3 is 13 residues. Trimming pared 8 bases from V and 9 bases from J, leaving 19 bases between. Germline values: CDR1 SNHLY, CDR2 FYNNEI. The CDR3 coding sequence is TGTGCCAGCCGCTCCGGGACTGGGAATAGCTACACCTTC. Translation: CASRSGTGNSYTF. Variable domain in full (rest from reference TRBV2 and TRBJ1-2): EPEVTQTPSHQVTQMGQEVILRCVPISNHLYFYWYRQILGQKVEFLVSFYNNEISEKSEIFDDQFSVERPDGSNFTLKIRSTKLEDSAMYFCASRSGTGNSYTFGSGTRLTVV.

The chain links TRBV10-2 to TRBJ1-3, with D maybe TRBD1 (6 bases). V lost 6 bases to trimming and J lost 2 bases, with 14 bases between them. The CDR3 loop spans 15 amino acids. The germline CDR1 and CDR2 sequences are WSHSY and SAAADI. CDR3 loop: CASRRGRGPGNTIYF. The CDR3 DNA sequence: TGCGCCAGCAGGAGGGGCAGGGGCCCTGGAAACACCATATATTTT.

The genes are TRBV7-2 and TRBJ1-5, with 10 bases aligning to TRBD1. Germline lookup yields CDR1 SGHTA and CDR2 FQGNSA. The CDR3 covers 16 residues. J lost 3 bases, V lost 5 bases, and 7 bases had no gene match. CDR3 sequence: CASSPLDRGTNQPQHF. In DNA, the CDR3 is TGTGCCAGCAGCCCCTTGGACAGGGGGACCAATCAGCCCCAGCATTTT.

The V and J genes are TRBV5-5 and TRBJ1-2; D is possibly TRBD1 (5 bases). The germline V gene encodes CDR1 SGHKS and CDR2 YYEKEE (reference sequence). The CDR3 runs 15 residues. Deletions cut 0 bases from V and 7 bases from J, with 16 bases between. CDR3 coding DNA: TGTGCCAGCAGCTTGGGGACGGAGGGGATCGGTGGCTACACCTTC. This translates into CASSLGTEGIGGYTF. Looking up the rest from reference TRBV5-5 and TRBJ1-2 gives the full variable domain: DAGVTQSPTHLIKTRGQQVTLRCSPISGHKSVSWYQQVLGQGPQFIFQYYEKEERGRGNFPDRFSARQFPNYSSELNVNALLLGDSALYLCASSLGTEGIGGYTFGSGTRLTVV.

CDR3: CASSLADDNEKLFF. CDR3 sequence (DNA): TGCGCCAGCAGCTTAGCGGACGATAATGAAAAACTGTTTTTT. The V and J genes are TRBV5-1 and TRBJ1-4; no reliable D call. This CDR3 has 14 amino acids. V gave up 2 bases and J gave up 4 bases, with 9 bases separating them. Germline assignment: CDR1 SGHRS and CDR2 YFSETQ. Combining the CDR3 with reference TRBV5-1 and TRBJ1-4 gives the whole variable domain KAGVTQTPRYLIKTRGQQVTLSCSPISGHRSVSWYQQTPGQGLQFLFEYFSETQRNKGNFPGRFSGRQFSNSRSEMNVSTLELGDSALYLCASSLADDNEKLFFGSGTQLSVL.

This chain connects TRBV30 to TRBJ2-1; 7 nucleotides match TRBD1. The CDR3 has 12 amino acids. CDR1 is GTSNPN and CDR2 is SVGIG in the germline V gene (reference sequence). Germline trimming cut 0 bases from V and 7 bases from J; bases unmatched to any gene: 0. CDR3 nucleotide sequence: TGTGCCTGGAGTGTACAGGGGAATGAGCAGTTCTTC. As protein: CAWSVQGNEQFF. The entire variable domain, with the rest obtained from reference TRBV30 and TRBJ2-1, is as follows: SQTIHQWPATLVQPVGSPLSLECTVEGTSNPNLYWYRQAAGRGLQLLFYSVGIGQISSEVPQNLSASRPQDRQFILSSKKLLLSDSGFYLCAWSVQGNEQFFGPGTRLTVL.

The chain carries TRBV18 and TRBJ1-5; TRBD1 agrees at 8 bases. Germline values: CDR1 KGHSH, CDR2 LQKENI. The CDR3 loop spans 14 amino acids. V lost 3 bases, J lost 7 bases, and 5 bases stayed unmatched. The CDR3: CASSPGQGEQPQHF. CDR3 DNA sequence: TGTGCCAGCTCACCCGGACAGGGAGAGCAGCCCCAGCATTTT.

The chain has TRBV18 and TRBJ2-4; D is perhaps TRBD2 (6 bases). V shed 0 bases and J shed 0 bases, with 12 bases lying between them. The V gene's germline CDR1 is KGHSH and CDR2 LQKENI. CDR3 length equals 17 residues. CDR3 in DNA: TGTGCCAGCTCACCACCGGGAGGTATTCTAGCCAAAAACATTCAGTACTTC. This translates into CASSPPGGILAKNIQYF.

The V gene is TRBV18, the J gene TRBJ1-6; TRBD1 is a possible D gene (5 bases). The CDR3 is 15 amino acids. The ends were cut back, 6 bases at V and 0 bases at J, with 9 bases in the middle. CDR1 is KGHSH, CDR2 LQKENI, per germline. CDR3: CASSQGDSYNSPLHF. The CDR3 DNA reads TGTGCCAGCTCCCAGGGTGACTCCTATAATTCACCCCTCCACTTT.

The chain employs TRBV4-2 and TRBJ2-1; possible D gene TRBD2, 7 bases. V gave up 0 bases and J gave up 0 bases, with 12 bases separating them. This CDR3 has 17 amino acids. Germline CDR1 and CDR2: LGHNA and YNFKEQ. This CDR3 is CASSQDLAGASYNEQFF. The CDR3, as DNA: TGTGCCAGCAGCCAAGATTTGGCGGGGGCCTCCTACAATGAGCAGTTCTTC.

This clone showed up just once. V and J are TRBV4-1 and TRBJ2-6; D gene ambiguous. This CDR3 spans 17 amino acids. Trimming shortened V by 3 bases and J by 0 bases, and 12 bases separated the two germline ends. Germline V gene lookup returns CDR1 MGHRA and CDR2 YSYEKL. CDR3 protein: CASSQAQVISGANVLTF. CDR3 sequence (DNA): TGCGCCAGCAGCCAGGCCCAGGTTATCTCTGGGGCCAACGTCCTGACTTTC.

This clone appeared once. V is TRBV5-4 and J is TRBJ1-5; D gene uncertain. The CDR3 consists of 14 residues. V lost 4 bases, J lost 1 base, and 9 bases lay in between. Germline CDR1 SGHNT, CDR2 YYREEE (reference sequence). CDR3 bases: TGTGCCAGCAGCGTTTGGGAGAGCAATCAGCCCCAGCATTTT. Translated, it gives CASSVWESNQPQHF.

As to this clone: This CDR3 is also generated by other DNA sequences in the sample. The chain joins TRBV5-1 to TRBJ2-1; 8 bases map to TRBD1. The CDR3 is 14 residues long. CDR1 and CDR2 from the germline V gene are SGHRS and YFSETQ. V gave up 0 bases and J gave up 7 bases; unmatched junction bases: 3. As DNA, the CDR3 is TGCGCCAGCAGCTTGGGAACAGGGGGAAATGAGCAGTTCTTC. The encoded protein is CASSLGTGGNEQFF.

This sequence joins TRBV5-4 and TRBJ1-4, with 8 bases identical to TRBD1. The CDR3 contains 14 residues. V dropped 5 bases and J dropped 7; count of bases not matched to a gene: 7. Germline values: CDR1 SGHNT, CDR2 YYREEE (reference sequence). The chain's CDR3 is CASSFGQGREKLFF. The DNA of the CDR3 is TGTGCCAGCAGTTTTGGACAGGGTCGTGAAAAACTGTTTTTT.